Listed here are 23 T cell receptor beta chains from one sample, sequenced in a study of response to subunit inactivated influenza vaccine. MiXCR, run by TCRdb on the RT-PCR reads, gives a single entry per CDR3 protein. This sample has hundreds of thousands of distinct CDR3 sequences; about 15% occur once, and the top ten carry 7.6%. The material sequenced was PBMCs from blood, taken approximately 15 days before vaccination. The source of these receptors is a man in his forties or fifties who received an inactivated influenza vaccine.

This clonotype was counted between two and nine times. The chain uses TRBV7-7 and TRBJ2-1; D possibly corresponds to TRBD1 (6 bases). V was clipped by 3 bases and J by 7 bases, with 16 bases between them. CDR3 length equals 15 residues. CDR1 and CDR2 from the germline V gene are SSHAT and FNYEAQ (reference sequence). CDR3 sequence: CASSFSPGAMNEQFF. The CDR3 DNA sequence: TGTGCCAGCAGCTTCTCCCCAGGGGCTATGAATGAGCAGTTCTTC.

The chain links TRBV7-2 to TRBJ2-1; 12 bases are shared with TRBD2. Trimming took 2 bases from V and 9 from J; bases not matched to a gene: 5. Germline-derived CDR1 and CDR2 are SGHTA and FQGNSA. The CDR3 length is 15 residues. CDR3 sequence reads: CASSLRLAGAVEQFF. The CDR3 DNA sequence: TGTGCCAGCAGCTTAAGACTAGCGGGAGCGGTTGAGCAGTTCTTC.

This clonotype appeared a few times. The chain carries TRBV12-5 and TRBJ1-1; weak D call: TRBD1 (5 bases). The CDR3 loop spans 13 amino acids. Trimming removed 7 bases at V and 2 bases at J, with 11 bases between. CDR1 and CDR2 from the germline V gene are LGHNT and FRNRAP. The CDR3 DNA is TGTGCTAGTGTTGGGCAGGGCAACACTGAAGCTTTCTTT. Translation gives CASVGQGNTEAFF.

Written as DNA, the CDR3 is TGCAGTGCGATGGGACTAGCGGGAGAAGAGCAGTTCTTC. Translating it yields CSAMGLAGEEQFF. This chain connects TRBV20-1 to TRBJ2-1; TRBD2 matches at 14 bases. Germline values: CDR1 DFQATT, CDR2 SNEGSKA (reference sequence). This CDR3 region has 13 residues. V dropped 6 bases and J dropped 10; count of bases not matched to a gene: 5.

This clonotype was seen a handful of times. The gene calls are TRBV6-1 and TRBJ1-1; 8 bases agree with TRBD1. The CDR3 runs 16 residues. Looked up from germline, CDR1 is MNHNS and CDR2 is SASEGT. The ends lost 7 bases at V and 4 bases at J; junction bases unmatched: 14. The CDR3 region is CASTDALYRGITEAFF. Written as DNA, the CDR3 is TGTGCCAGCACCGACGCACTTTACAGGGGGATCACTGAAGCTTTCTTT.

This chain connects TRBV4-3 to TRBJ2-2; 8 nucleotides match TRBD2. Per germline, CDR1 LGHNA and CDR2 YSLEER. The CDR3 covers 15 residues. V shed 4 bases, J shed 6 bases, and the junction held 7 bases outside the gene matches. The CDR3: CASSPARLASGELFF. For the CDR3, the DNA is TGCGCCAGCAGCCCGGCGCGACTAGCGTCCGGGGAGCTGTTTTTT.

This clonotype was seen at least ten times. The rearrangement links TRBV28 to TRBJ1-5, with D unresolved. This CDR3 comprises 15 residues. Between the trimmed V and J ends, which lost 6 bases and 3 bases, there was a span of 15 bases. Germline V gene data show CDR1 as MDHEN and CDR2 as SYDVKM. In nucleotides, the CDR3 is TGTGCCAGCAGCCCGGGTGGCACCCTCAATCAGCCCCAGCATTTT. Its translation is CASSPGGTLNQPQHF.

In its sample, this clonotype was seen a few times. The V and J genes are TRBV20-1 and TRBJ2-1; 9 nucleotides agree with TRBD1. CDR1 is DFQATT, CDR2 SNEGSKA, per germline (reference sequence). J gave up 2 bases and V 6 bases, and 5 bases lay outside the gene matches. CDR3 length: 14 residues. The CDR3 protein is CSAAGTGPYNEQFF. DNA for the CDR3: TGCAGTGCCGCCGGGACAGGGCCCTACAATGAGCAGTTCTTC.

This clonotype appeared once. This chain links TRBV7-3 with TRBJ2-1; D is uncertain. The CDR3 contains 17 residues. CDR1 is SGHTA and CDR2 is FQGTGA in the germline V gene. The germline V and J ends were trimmed by 3 bases and 9 bases, with 24 bases remaining between them. The CDR3 loop is CASSLGPGLRFDTEQFF. The CDR3 DNA reads as TGTGCCAGCAGCTTGGGTCCGGGTTTAAGGTTTGACACTGAGCAGTTCTTC.

This clonotype was picked up many times. V and J are TRBV4-2 and TRBJ2-3; D remains unclear. V dropped 1 base and J dropped 6 bases, with 11 bases sitting between them. The CDR3 spans 14 residues. CDR1 and CDR2 from the germline V gene are LGHNA and YNFKEQ. The CDR3 region has the DNA TGTGCCAGCAGCCAAGGTCTTGTATCTGATACGCAGTATTTT. The encoded protein is CASSQGLVSDTQYF.

The rearrangement uses TRBV3-1 and TRBJ2-1, with 8 bases identical to TRBD1. V was clipped by 5 bases and J by 9 bases; unmatched bases: 9. The CDR3 has 14 residues. Per the germline V gene, CDR1 is LGHDT and CDR2 is YNNKEL (reference sequence). CDR3 amino acids: CASSSRVGTGEQFF. DNA of the CDR3: TGTGCCAGCAGCTCCCGGGTTGGGACAGGTGAGCAGTTCTTC.

The chain recombines TRBV11-1 with TRBJ2-4; the match to TRBD2 covers 8 bases. The CDR3 has 19 residues. Germline V gives CDR1 SGHAT, CDR2 FQDESV (reference sequence). The V gene end was trimmed by 1 base and the J gene end by 9 bases; junction bases not matched to a gene: 20. CDR3 region: CASSLGVGGTRHTAGIQYF. The CDR3 region has the DNA TGTGCCAGCAGCTTAGGCGTGGGTGGGACTAGACATACCGCTGGCATTCAGTACTTC.

This chain links TRBV10-3 with TRBJ2-3; tentatively, D is TRBD2 (6 bases). The V end was cut by 2 bases, the J end by 1 base, with 16 bases between. The CDR3 contains 17 residues. Germline V gene lookup returns CDR1 ENHRY and CDR2 SYGVKD. The DNA for the CDR3 is TGTGCCATCAGTGAGGGCGTCGGGGGTCCCCGCACAGATACGCAGTATTTT. As protein: CAISEGVGGPRTDTQYF.

This clonotype showed up just a few times. V usage is TRBV20-1 and J usage is TRBJ2-3; no clear D. Between the trimmed V and J ends, which lost 6 bases and 6 bases, there was a span of 10 bases. The CDR3 runs 11 residues. CDR1 is DFQATT, CDR2 SNEGSKA, per germline (reference sequence). CDR3 loop: CSAGEQDTQYF. The DNA of the CDR3 is TGCAGTGCCGGAGAGCAGGATACGCAGTATTTT.

The table lists this clonotype with a few counts. The J gene is TRBJ2-2, the V gene TRBV4-2, with D possibly TRBD1 on 5 matching bases. Germline V gene data show CDR1 as LGHNA and CDR2 as YNFKEQ. The CDR3 contains 16 residues. Between the trimmed V and J ends, which lost 0 bases and 5 bases, there was a span of 13 bases. CDR3 nucleotide sequence: TGTGCCAGCAGCCAAGATAATAGTCAGGGTACCGGGGAGCTGTTTTTT. It yields the protein CASSQDNSQGTGELFF.

J is TRBJ1-5 and V is TRBV4-1, with D unresolved. CDR3 length: 13 residues. CDR1 and CDR2 from the germline V gene are MGHRA and YSYEKL. Deletions cut 2 bases from V and 5 bases from J, with 7 bases between. CDR3 protein: CASSQNLYQPQHF. DNA of the CDR3: TGCGCCAGCAGCCAAAACCTCTATCAGCCCCAGCATTTT.

The genes are TRBV7-3 and TRBJ2-7, with 7 bases aligning to TRBD1. The J segment lost 2 bases and the V segment lost 3 bases, leaving 13 bases of the junction unmatched. There are 17 residues in the CDR3. CDR1 and CDR2 from the germline V gene are SGHTA and FQGTGA. CDR3 nucleotides: TGTGCCAGCAGCTTTGAGGACTCCGGGACAGTTACCTACGAGCAGTACTTC. Translating gives CASSFEDSGTVTYEQYF.

Only one count was recorded for this clonotype. The chain couples TRBV3-1 to TRBJ2-7, with 12 bases fitting TRBD2. Unmatched junction bases numbered 9, after V lost 3 bases and J lost 3 bases. The CDR3 loop spans 17 amino acids. Germline CDR1 is LGHDT and CDR2 is YNNKEL (reference sequence). CDR3 loop: CASSHQAGTSGHYEQYF. In nucleotides, the CDR3 is TGTGCCAGCAGCCATCAAGCCGGGACTAGCGGGCACTACGAGCAGTACTTC.

The V gene is TRBV7-2, the J gene TRBJ2-1; TRBD2 agrees at 9 bases. CDR3 length: 16 residues. Germline CDR1 reads SGHTA; CDR2 reads FQGNSA. Trimming took 1 base from V and 6 from J; bases not matched to a gene: 7. The CDR3 DNA sequence: TGTGCCAGCAGCTTAGACATTAGCGGGGGAGGCAATGAGCAGTTCTTC. Encoded protein: CASSLDISGGGNEQFF.

This clonotype was counted only a few times. The V call is TRBV13, the J call TRBJ2-1, with 8 positions matching TRBD2. CDR3 length equals 15 residues. The J segment lost 7 bases and the V segment lost 5 bases, leaving 10 bases of the junction unmatched. Germline V gives CDR1 PRHDT, CDR2 FYEKMQ (reference sequence). CDR3 protein: CASSRREGRRNEQFF. The CDR3 DNA is TGTGCCAGCAGCCGACGGGAGGGCAGGAGGAATGAGCAGTTCTTC.

This clonotype was recorded many times. The V and J genes are TRBV25-1 and TRBJ2-2; D call uncertain. The V gene's germline CDR1 is MGHDK and CDR2 SYGVNS. Trimming cost V 7 bases and J 2 bases, with 5 bases left between them. This CDR3 contains 12 residues. The DNA for the CDR3 is TGTGCCAGCAACAGAAACACCGGGGAGCTGTTTTTT. This encodes CASNRNTGELFF.

The chain links TRBV9 to TRBJ1-1; no reliable D call. From germline, CDR1 is SGDLS and CDR2 YYNGEE. Trimming removed 3 bases at V and 4 bases at J, with 13 bases between. This CDR3 comprises 14 residues. This chain's CDR3 is CASSASWDSTEAFF. CDR3 DNA: TGTGCCAGCAGCGCTTCGTGGGATAGCACTGAAGCTTTCTTT.

In its sample, this clonotype was seen a few times. The chain joins TRBV6-5 to TRBJ2-1; TRBD1 is a possible D gene (5 bases). The V gene lost 0 bases and the J gene lost 2 bases, with 5 bases spanning the gap. The CDR3 contains 14 residues. From germline, CDR1 is MNHEY and CDR2 SVGAGI. The CDR3 reads CASSYSQAYNEQFF. The CDR3 DNA is TGTGCCAGCAGTTACTCACAGGCCTACAATGAGCAGTTCTTC.